This entry lists 29 T cell receptor beta chains sequenced from one sample in a study of CD8 T cells in ankylosing spondylitis. TCRdb redid the calling of the 5' RACE reads with MiXCR, one entry per CDR3 protein. The table has about 270,000 distinct CDR3 sequences, 30% to 40% seen once; the top ten hold around 4.4%. Source material: blood, either unsorted or a sorted T cell fraction (not recorded which). The receptor source for this set is a male donor with ankylosing spondylitis or in good health (not recorded which).

The chain joins TRBV24-1 to TRBJ1-5; possibly TRBD1 for D (6 bases). There are 13 residues in the CDR3. CDR1 KGHDR and CDR2 SFDVKD come from the germline V gene. With 4 bases removed from V and 4 bases from J, the gap between germline ends came to 7 bases. For the CDR3, the DNA is TGTGCCACCAGTGAACAGGGAAATCAGCCCCAGCATTTT. It specifies CATSEQGNQPQHF.

V usage is TRBV20-1 and J usage is TRBJ2-5; D is possibly TRBD2 (6 bases). CDR1 and CDR2 (germline): DFQATT, SNEGSKA (reference sequence). The V and J ends lost 2 bases and 0 bases respectively, with 13 bases between them. This CDR3 region has 15 residues. The CDR3 protein is CSARNIRGNQETQYF. CDR3 DNA sequence: TGCAGTGCTAGAAACATTCGGGGGAACCAAGAGACCCAGTACTTC.

This clonotype was counted at least ten times. The gene calls are TRBV20-1 and TRBJ1-5; D remains ambiguous. CDR1 and CDR2 from the germline V gene are DFQATT and SNEGSKA (reference sequence). The CDR3 loop spans 15 amino acids. With 3 bases removed from V and 3 bases from J, the gap between germline ends came to 15 bases. The CDR3 loop reads CSARMVSSANQPQHF. Written as DNA, the CDR3 is TGCAGTGCTAGGATGGTGTCCTCTGCCAATCAGCCCCAGCATTTT.

The chain carries TRBV15 and TRBJ2-7; D perhaps matches TRBD2 (6 bases). Germline V gene data show CDR1 as LNHNV and CDR2 as YYDKDF (reference sequence). There are 16 residues in the CDR3. The germline V and J ends were trimmed by 5 bases and 0 bases, with 17 bases remaining between them. DNA of the CDR3: TGTGCCACCAGCGCTCGACGTTACGGGAGCTCCTACGAGCAGTACTTC. It encodes CATSARRYGSSYEQYF.

This clonotype was seen only a few times. The rearrangement links TRBV4-1 to TRBJ2-7; D not resolved. The CDR3 is 13 amino acids. Germline CDR1 reads MGHRA; CDR2 reads YSYEKL. Between the trimmed V and J ends, which lost 1 base and 9 bases, there was a span of 13 bases. The CDR3 loop reads CASSQVLSLGQYF. CDR3 bases: TGCGCCAGCAGCCAAGTTCTGTCCCTCGGGCAGTACTTC.

V and J are TRBV29-1 and TRBJ2-1, with D possibly being TRBD1 (5 bases). Per germline, CDR1 SQVTM and CDR2 ANQGSEA. The CDR3 is 12 amino acids. V lost 4 bases and J lost 7, with 11 bases in between. The CDR3 DNA follows: TGCAGCGTTGGGCCAGGGCTGAATGAGCAGTTCTTC. Its translation: CSVGPGLNEQFF.

The V gene is TRBV5-5, the J gene TRBJ2-5, with 7 bases that match TRBD2. Trimming took 1 base from V and 1 from J; bases not matched to a gene: 4. The CDR3 runs to 15 residues. From germline, CDR1 is SGHKS and CDR2 YYEKEE (reference sequence). The CDR3 region is CASSLLRGSQETQYF. The CDR3, as DNA: TGTGCCAGCAGCTTGTTGCGGGGGTCCCAAGAGACCCAGTACTTC.

Only a few counts were recorded for this clonotype. V usage is TRBV20-1 and J usage is TRBJ2-5, with no clear D. Germline loops: CDR1 DFQATT, CDR2 SNEGSKA (reference sequence). This CDR3 is built from 12 residues. V lost 4 bases, J lost 4 bases, and 10 bases lay in between. This CDR3 is CSATPNGETQYF. CDR3 DNA: TGCAGTGCTACCCCCAACGGAGAGACCCAGTACTTC.

This clonotype was recorded a few times. The gene calls are TRBV20-1 and TRBJ2-3; weak D call: TRBD1 (5 bases). Germline CDR1 reads DFQATT; CDR2 reads SNEGSKA (reference sequence). The CDR3 spans 15 residues. V lost 1 base and J lost 6, with 17 bases in between. The CDR3 DNA is TGCAGTGCTAGAGGTTCGCTAGGGGAATTCGATACGCAGTATTTT. It yields the protein CSARGSLGEFDTQYF.

This clonotype came up a few times. The chain uses TRBV20-1 and TRBJ1-1, with D unresolved. V lost 2 bases to trimming and J lost 7 bases, with 11 bases between them. Germline CDR1 and CDR2: DFQATT and SNEGSKA (reference sequence). The CDR3 covers 12 residues. The CDR3 loop reads CSARPVPDEAFF. The CDR3 nucleotides are TGCAGTGCTAGACCCGTCCCGGATGAAGCTTTCTTT.

There are a few counts of this clonotype. The chain links TRBV6-5 to TRBJ1-2; D is uncertain. V was clipped by 1 base and J by 6 bases, with 12 bases between them. CDR3 size: 14 residues. The germline V gene has CDR1 MNHEY and CDR2 SVGAGI. For the CDR3, the DNA is TGTGCCAGCAGTTACTTCCCACCAGCCCATGGCTACACCTTC. Its protein product is CASSYFPPAHGYTF.

The J gene is TRBJ2-5, the V gene TRBV11-2, with TRBD1 as a possible D gene (6 bases). Trimming took off 4 bases at V and 2 bases at J, with 17 bases between the two ends. Germline assignment: CDR1 SGHAT and CDR2 FQNNGV. The CDR3 extends over 16 amino acids. The CDR3 DNA sequence: TGTGCCAGCAGCTCCGTCCTCCGGGACACTCAAGAGACCCAGTACTTC. It yields the protein CASSSVLRDTQETQYF.

This clonotype turned up a few times. The rearrangement uses TRBV7-2 and TRBJ2-7; the D call may be TRBD1 or TRBD2 (7 bases each). V was pared by 5 bases and J by 0 bases, with 17 bases between. CDR3 length: 16 amino acids. From germline, CDR1 is SGHTA and CDR2 FQGNSA. The CDR3 nucleotides read TGTGCCAGCAGCGGGGGGGGGACAGTCCCCTCCTACGAGCAGTACTTC. It translates to CASSGGGTVPSYEQYF.

The genes are TRBV5-1 and TRBJ2-7; D may match TRBD1 or TRBD2 (5 bases each). In germline, CDR1 is SGHRS, CDR2 YFSETQ. The CDR3 spans 11 residues. The V end lost 7 bases, the J end lost 5 bases, and 10 bases lay between the germline ends. CDR3 loop: CASRRGDEQYF. DNA for the CDR3: TGCGCCAGCCGCCGGGGCGACGAGCAGTACTTC.

The genes are TRBV5-1 and TRBJ2-4; TRBD1 is a possible D gene (7 bases). CDR3 length: 16 residues. Trimming pared 0 bases from V and 6 bases from J, leaving 16 bases between. Germline CDR1 reads SGHRS; CDR2 reads YFSETQ. This CDR3 is CASSLAPGGIGNIQYF. The CDR3 bases are TGCGCCAGCAGCTTGGCCCCAGGGGGGATTGGAAACATTCAGTACTTC. The full variable domain, its missing parts supplied by reference TRBV5-1 and TRBJ2-4, is KAGVTQTPRYLIKTRGQQVTLSCSPISGHRSVSWYQQTPGQGLQFLFEYFSETQRNKGNFPGRFSGRQFSNSRSEMNVSTLELGDSALYLCASSLAPGGIGNIQYFGAGTRLSVL.

The gene calls are TRBV6-5 and TRBJ1-5, with TRBD1 as a possible D gene (5 bases). Trimming took 0 bases from V and 8 from J, leaving 14 bases between them. The germline V gene encodes CDR1 MNHEY and CDR2 SVGAGI. The CDR3 runs to 15 residues. The CDR3 loop is CASSYSRQTFEPQHF. In DNA, the CDR3 is TGTGCCAGCAGTTACTCGCGACAGACCTTCGAGCCCCAGCATTTT.

V usage is TRBV25-1 and J usage is TRBJ1-2, with TRBD1 identical over 8 bases. J lost 0 bases, V lost 3 bases, and 3 bases had no gene match. The CDR3 sequence is 15 residues long. Germline V gives CDR1 MGHDK, CDR2 SYGVNS. The CDR3 spells CASSETGATNYGYTF. Here the CDR3 DNA reads TGTGCCAGCAGTGAGACAGGGGCAACTAACTATGGCTACACCTTC.

This clonotype appeared a few times. J is TRBJ2-3 and V is TRBV5-1; D is perhaps TRBD1 (5 bases). This CDR3 contains 16 residues. Germline lookup yields CDR1 SGHRS and CDR2 YFSETQ. V lost 1 base to trimming and J lost 1 base, with 13 bases between them. The DNA for the CDR3 is TGCGCCAGCAGCTTGACGCCAACACAGGGCACAGATACGCAGTATTTT. Protein product: CASSLTPTQGTDTQYF.

This clonotype was seen once. The chain combines TRBV27 with TRBJ2-3; no definite D call. The ends were cut back, 5 bases at V and 6 bases at J, with 15 bases in the middle. In germline, CDR1 is MNHEY, CDR2 SMNVEV (reference sequence). CDR3 length: 14 residues. In DNA, the CDR3 is TGTGCCAGCAGTCCAGACACTTATAGGGATACGCAGTATTTT. It codes for CASSPDTYRDTQYF.

The gene calls are TRBV7-6 and TRBJ2-2; no clear D. Germline V gives CDR1 SGHVS, CDR2 FNYEAQ. The length of the CDR3 is 15 residues. Trimming removed 5 bases at V and 2 bases at J, with 12 bases between. The CDR3 DNA follows: TGTGCCAGCAGCCCTAGAAGGCTAAACACCGGGGAGCTGTTTTTT. As protein: CASSPRRLNTGELFF. The full variable domain, with the rest looked up from reference TRBV7-6 and TRBJ2-2, is GAGVSQSPRYKVTKRGQDVALRCDPISGHVSLYWYRQALGQGPEFLTYFNYEAQQDKSGLPNDRFSAERPEGSISTLTIQRTEQRDSAMYRCASSPRRLNTGELFFGEGSRLTVL.

This rearrangement joins TRBV20-1 to TRBJ2-2; D is possibly TRBD1 or TRBD2 (5 bases each). Germline-derived CDR1 and CDR2 are DFQATT and SNEGSKA (reference sequence). Trimming took off 7 bases at V and 9 bases at J, with 12 bases between the two ends. CDR3 size: 11 residues. The CDR3 DNA is TGCAGTGTTAAGAAGGGACGGGAGCTGTTTTTT. Its translation: CSVKKGRELFF.

The chain combines TRBV27 with TRBJ2-7; TRBD2 matches at 7 bases. Germline CDR1 and CDR2: MNHEY and SMNVEV (reference sequence). The CDR3 has 14 residues. J was trimmed by 2 bases and V by 8 bases; bases with no gene match: 9. CDR3 DNA: TGTGCCAGCCGCCCCCGGGGGGTTACCTACGAGCAGTACTTC. It is translated as CASRPRGVTYEQYF.

The chain carries TRBV28 and TRBJ1-1, with a possible D match to TRBD1 (5 bases). The V end was cut by 7 bases, the J end by 5 bases, with 17 bases between. Germline V gene data show CDR1 as MDHEN and CDR2 as SYDVKM. The CDR3 length is 14 residues. The CDR3 reads CASMAGSRRTEAFF. As DNA, the CDR3 is TGTGCCAGCATGGCAGGGAGTCGTAGGACTGAAGCTTTCTTT.

This chain uses TRBV5-1 with TRBJ2-5; the D gene could be TRBD1 or TRBD2 (5 bases each). The germline V gene has CDR1 SGHRS and CDR2 YFSETQ. CDR3 length equals 13 residues. V was cut by 4 bases and J by 7 bases, with 14 bases left in between. As DNA, the CDR3 is TGCGCCAGCAGCCTAGGGACGTCATGGACCCAGTACTTC. It encodes CASSLGTSWTQYF. Variable domain in full (rest from reference TRBV5-1 and TRBJ2-5): KAGVTQTPRYLIKTRGQQVTLSCSPISGHRSVSWYQQTPGQGLQFLFEYFSETQRNKGNFPGRFSGRQFSNSRSEMNVSTLELGDSALYLCASSLGTSWTQYFGPGTRLLVL.

This clonotype turned up a few times. The gene calls are TRBV29-1 and TRBJ2-3; D remains unclear. Germline CDR1 and CDR2: SQVTM and ANQGSEA. Trimming removed 6 bases from V and 3 bases from J, with 10 bases in between. The CDR3 is 12 residues long. The CDR3 bases are TGCAGCGTCCGTCCTTCGACAGATACGCAGTATTTT. This encodes CSVRPSTDTQYF.

The chain carries TRBV12-3 or TRBV12-4 and TRBJ2-2; 10 nucleotides align to TRBD2. V trimming: 6 bases; J trimming: 7 bases; junction bases outside the gene matches: 8. The CDR3 consists of 15 residues. In nucleotides, the CDR3 is TGTGCCAGCAGGCTTAGCGGGGGGCATGGCGGGGAGCTGTTTTTT. Protein sequence: CASRLSGGHGGELFF.

This clonotype was recorded at least ten times. The gene calls are TRBV10-3 and TRBJ2-1; either TRBD1 or TRBD2 may fit D (5 bases each). V shed 2 bases and J shed 0 bases, with 14 bases lying between them. Germline CDR1 is ENHRY and CDR2 is SYGVKD. CDR3 size: 17 residues. For the CDR3, the DNA is TGTGCCATCAGTGAGCGGGACCCGGTGTACTCCTACAATGAGCAGTTCTTC. It is translated as CAISERDPVYSYNEQFF.

V and J are TRBV10-2 and TRBJ2-1; the match to TRBD2 covers 8 bases. The CDR3 contains 14 residues. Germline CDR1 WSHSY, CDR2 SAAADI. V gave up 5 bases and J gave up 9 bases; unmatched junction bases: 9. CDR3 nucleotides: TGCGCCAGCAGTCCCGGGACTAGAGAGGGTGAGCAGTTCTTC. As protein: CASSPGTREGEQFF.

This clonotype has just one count. At one boundary the junction diverges from the germline segment, which might be a read error. The CDR3 nucleotides read TGTACCAGCAGTCCTTGGTCTAGCGGGGGGAAAAGCACAGATACGCAGTATTTT. Its protein is CTSSPWSSGGKSTDTQYF. V usage is TRBV6-2 or TRBV6-3 and J usage is TRBJ2-3, with 11 bases that match TRBD2. The CDR3 covers 18 residues. CDR1 is MNHEY, CDR2 SVGEGT, per germline.